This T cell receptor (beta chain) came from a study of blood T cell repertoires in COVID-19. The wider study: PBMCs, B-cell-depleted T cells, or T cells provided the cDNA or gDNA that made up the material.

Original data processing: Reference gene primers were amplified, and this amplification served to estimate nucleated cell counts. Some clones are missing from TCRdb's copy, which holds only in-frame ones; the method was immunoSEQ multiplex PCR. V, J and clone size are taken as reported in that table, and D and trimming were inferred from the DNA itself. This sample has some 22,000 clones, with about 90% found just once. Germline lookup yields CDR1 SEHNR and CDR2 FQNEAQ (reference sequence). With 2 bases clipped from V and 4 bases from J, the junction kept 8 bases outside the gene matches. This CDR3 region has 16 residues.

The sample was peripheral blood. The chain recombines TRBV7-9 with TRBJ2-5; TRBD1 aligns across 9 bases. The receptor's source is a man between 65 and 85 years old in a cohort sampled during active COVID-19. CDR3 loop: CASSLSPGTGRETQYF. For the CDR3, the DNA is TGTGCCAGCAGCTTAAGCCCGGGGACAGGGCGAGAGACCCAGTACTTC.